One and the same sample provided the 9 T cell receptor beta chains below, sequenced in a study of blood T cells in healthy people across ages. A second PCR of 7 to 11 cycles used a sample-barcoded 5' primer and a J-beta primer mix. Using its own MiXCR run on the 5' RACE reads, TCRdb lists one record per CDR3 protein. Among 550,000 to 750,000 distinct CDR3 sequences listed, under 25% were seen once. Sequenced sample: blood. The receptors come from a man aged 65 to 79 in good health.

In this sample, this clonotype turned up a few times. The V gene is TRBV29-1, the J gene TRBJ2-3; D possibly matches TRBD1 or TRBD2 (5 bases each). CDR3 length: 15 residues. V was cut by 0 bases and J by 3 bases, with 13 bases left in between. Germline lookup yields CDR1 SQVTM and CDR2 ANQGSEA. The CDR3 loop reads CSVEEVGVGTDTQYF. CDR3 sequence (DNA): TGCAGCGTTGAAGAAGTGGGGGTTGGGACAGATACGCAGTATTTT.

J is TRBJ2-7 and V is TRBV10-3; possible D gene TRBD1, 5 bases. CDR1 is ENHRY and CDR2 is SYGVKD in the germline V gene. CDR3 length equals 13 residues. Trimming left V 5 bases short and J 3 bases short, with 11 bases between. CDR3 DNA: TGTGCCATCAGTTCCAGGGAAAACTACGAGCAGTACTTC. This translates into CAISSRENYEQYF.

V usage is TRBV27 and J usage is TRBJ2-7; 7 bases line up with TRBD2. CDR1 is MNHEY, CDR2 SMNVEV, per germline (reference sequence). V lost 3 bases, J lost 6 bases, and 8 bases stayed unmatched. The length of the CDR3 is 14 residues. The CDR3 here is CASSFYGRASEQYF. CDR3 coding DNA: TGTGCCAGCAGTTTCTATGGGAGGGCGAGCGAGCAGTACTTC.

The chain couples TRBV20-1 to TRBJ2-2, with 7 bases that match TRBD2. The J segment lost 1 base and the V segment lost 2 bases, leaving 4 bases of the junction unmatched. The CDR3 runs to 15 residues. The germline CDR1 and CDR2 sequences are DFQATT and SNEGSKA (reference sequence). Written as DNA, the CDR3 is TGCAGTGCTAGACCGGCTAGCGGGAACACCGGGGAGCTGTTTTTT. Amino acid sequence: CSARPASGNTGELFF.

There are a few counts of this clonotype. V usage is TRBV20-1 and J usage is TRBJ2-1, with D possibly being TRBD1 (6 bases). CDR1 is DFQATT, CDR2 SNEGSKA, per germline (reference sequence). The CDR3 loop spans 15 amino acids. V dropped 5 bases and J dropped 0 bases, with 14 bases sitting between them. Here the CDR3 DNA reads TGCAGTGCTGAGAAGGGGGTCAGCTCCTACAATGAGCAGTTCTTC. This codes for CSAEKGVSSYNEQFF.

The CDR3 spells CSARDKVQAHQETQYF. The CDR3, as DNA: TGCAGTGCTAGAGATAAGGTGCAGGCACACCAAGAGACCCAGTACTTC. The V gene is TRBV20-1, the J gene TRBJ2-5; D is uncertain. V was pared by 0 bases and J by 0 bases, with 14 bases between. This CDR3 spans 16 amino acids. CDR1 and CDR2 from the germline V gene are DFQATT and SNEGSKA (reference sequence).

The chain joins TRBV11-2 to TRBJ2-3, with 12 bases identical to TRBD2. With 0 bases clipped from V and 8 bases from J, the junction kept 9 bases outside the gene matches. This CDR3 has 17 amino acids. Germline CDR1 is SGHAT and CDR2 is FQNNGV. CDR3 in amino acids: CASSLEGTSGSRGTQYF. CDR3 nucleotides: TGTGCCAGCAGCTTAGAGGGGACTAGCGGGTCTAGGGGTACGCAGTATTTT.

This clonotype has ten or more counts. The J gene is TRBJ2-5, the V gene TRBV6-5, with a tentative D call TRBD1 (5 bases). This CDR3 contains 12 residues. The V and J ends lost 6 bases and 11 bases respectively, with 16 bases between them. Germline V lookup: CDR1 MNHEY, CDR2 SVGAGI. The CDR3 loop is CASSSPGLEQYF. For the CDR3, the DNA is TGTGCCAGCAGCTCGCCAGGGCTAGAGCAGTACTTC.

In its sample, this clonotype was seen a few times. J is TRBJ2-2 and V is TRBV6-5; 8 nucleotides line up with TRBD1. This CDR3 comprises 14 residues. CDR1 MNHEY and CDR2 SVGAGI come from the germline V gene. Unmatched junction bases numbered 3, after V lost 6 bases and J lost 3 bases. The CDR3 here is CASSMTGDTGELFF. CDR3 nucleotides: TGTGCCAGCAGCATGACAGGGGACACCGGGGAGCTGTTTTTT.